This T cell receptor beta chain was retrieved from a study of control samples from healthy donors and cancer patients. The data were produced by immunoSEQ multiplex PCR, yet TCRdb's version contains in-frame clones alone and is incomplete. The table records around 200,000 clones, roughly 93% of them present only once. J was trimmed by 6 bases and V by 1 base; bases with no gene match: 6. This CDR3 comprises 15 residues. Germline lookup yields CDR1 SNHLY and CDR2 FYNNEI. This clonotype originated in a man between 18 and 35 years old in good health. The sequencing input was blood. This rearrangement joins TRBV2 to TRBJ2-1, with TRBD1 matching over 7 bases. CDR3 sequence: CASSEGQGKANEQFF. The CDR3 DNA sequence: TGTGCCAGCAGTGAAGGACAGGGTAAGGCCAATGAGCAGTTCTTC.